This paragraph covers one TCR beta chain sequence. Related graft donors supplied nonmyeloablative bone marrow transplants, and mixed chimerism was transient. Generated by immunoSEQ multiplex PCR, the TCRdb table keeps only in-frame clones and is missing some. The sample includes under 30,000 clones. These data originate in a study of Tregs in tolerant kidney transplant recipients. This specimen consisted of CD4+ T cells from blood (PBMCs), obtained 6 months after the transplant. This clonotype was obtained from a human patient who received a combined kidney and bone marrow transplant. The graft donor may have given rise to some T cells.

CDR3 sequence: CACSSGMNTEAFF. CDR3 DNA (partial): TGTGCCTGTTCCTCGGGGATGAACACTGAA. The V call is TRBV30, the J call TRBJ1-1; D gene uncertain. Read sequence stops 3 residues before the CDR3 end, and the germline J gene provides the missing end. Germline loops: CDR1 GTSNPN, CDR2 SVGIG (reference sequence). V was pared by 6 bases and J by 0 bases, with 11 bases between. This CDR3 has 13 residues.